This TCR beta chain was observed in a study of long-term antiretroviral therapy in people with HIV. This clone was counted a single time. Trimming took 6 bases from V and 3 from J; bases not matched to a gene: 8. The CDR3 has 15 residues. The germline V gene has CDR1 MNHNS and CDR2 SASEGT. With survey level as its setting, the immunoSEQ assay was v3.0. Generated by immunoSEQ multiplex PCR, the TCRdb table keeps only in-frame clones and is missing some. The sample holds 20,000 to 30,000 clones, 79% seen once. The source of this sequence is a woman aged 40 to 50 with HIV. The sample was unsorted PBMCs, taken 1.2 years after starting antiretroviral therapy. This chain connects TRBV6-1 to TRBJ1-5; 7 nucleotides align to TRBD1. The CDR3 region has the DNA TGTGCCAGCAGCTTCCAGGGGGGCACCAATCAGCCCCAGCATTTT. It specifies CASSFQGGTNQPQHF.